The 7 T cell receptor beta chains below were found in one sample sequenced in a study of shared clonotypes between healthy human individuals. Sequencing was performed with immunoSEQ multiplex PCR; in TCRdb, only in-frame clones are kept and a portion is missing. The sample contains some 580,000 clones, less than 98% of which appear only once. The sample consisted of naive CD4+ T cells sorted from blood. This sample's subset: CD45RA+ positively selected. These receptors were collected from a woman in her twenties or thirties in good health.

This rearrangement joins TRBV12-2 to TRBJ2-7. TRBV12-2 represents a pseudogene. This CDR3 has 15 residues. The DNA for the CDR3 is TGTGCAAGTCGCTTAGCCCGAGGGGGGACGGGGGAGCAGTACTTC. Amino acids: CASRLARGGTGEQYF.

The J gene is TRBJ1-2, the V gene TRBV19; D possibly corresponds to TRBD1 (5 bases). Trimming shortened V by 2 bases and J by 1 base, and 14 bases separated the two germline ends. This CDR3 has 16 residues. The V gene's germline CDR1 is LNHDA and CDR2 SQIVND (reference sequence). The CDR3 loop is CASSISWDGYNYGYTF. The CDR3 DNA reads TGTGCCAGTAGTATAAGTTGGGACGGATATAACTATGGCTACACCTTC.

The genes are TRBV30 and TRBJ2-7, with 8 bases aligning to TRBD1. The germline CDR1 and CDR2 sequences are GTSNPN and SVGIG (reference sequence). The CDR3 consists of 15 residues. J lost 2 bases, V lost 0 bases, and 6 bases had no gene match. CDR3 region: CAWSVKTGVAYEQYF. CDR3 bases: TGTGCCTGGAGTGTTAAGACAGGGGTGGCCTACGAGCAGTACTTC.

The chain recombines TRBV7-9 with TRBJ2-7; a possible D gene is TRBD1 (6 bases). Germline loops: CDR1 SEHNR, CDR2 FQNEAQ (reference sequence). Trimming took off 4 bases at V and 0 bases at J, with 10 bases between the two ends. The CDR3 has 14 amino acids. The CDR3: CASSYRDTSYEQYF. In DNA form, the CDR3 reads TGTGCCAGCAGCTACCGGGACACCTCCTACGAGCAGTACTTC.

The V and J genes are TRBV4-1 and TRBJ1-3; D call uncertain. This CDR3 is built from 17 residues. CDR1 MGHRA and CDR2 YSYEKL come from the germline V gene. The V and J ends lost 0 bases and 0 bases respectively, with 12 bases between them. The CDR3 reads CASSQEQQVSSGNTIYF. CDR3 coding DNA: TGCGCCAGCAGCCAAGAACAGCAGGTTAGCTCTGGAAACACCATATATTTT.

The chain carries TRBV6-5 and TRBJ2-3; possibly TRBD1 for D (5 bases). V lost 3 bases to trimming and J lost 0 bases, with 13 bases between them. This CDR3 contains 16 residues. Germline V gives CDR1 MNHEY, CDR2 SVGAGI. This chain's CDR3 is CASSYRGQGSTDTQYF. The DNA for the CDR3 is TGTGCCAGCAGTTATAGGGGTCAAGGTAGCACAGATACGCAGTATTTT.

The chain employs TRBV5-1 and TRBJ2-5, with a weak D call TRBD2 (6 bases). The V end lost 6 bases, the J end lost 4 bases, and 16 bases lay between the germline ends. Germline V CDR1 and CDR2: SGHRS, YFSETQ. CDR3 length: 14 amino acids. CDR3 bases: TGCGCCAGCACCCTCGGCGGGATGGCAGAGACCCAGTACTTC. This gives the protein CASTLGGMAETQYF.